This T cell receptor beta chain is drawn from a study of monozygotic twins with inflammatory bowel disease. Germline loops: CDR1 MNHNY, CDR2 SVGAGI (reference sequence). The CDR3 contains 11 residues. Eight distinct reactions (per sample) were used to make the cDNA. TCRdb reprocessed the 5' RACE reads; each CDR3 protein has one entry and no DNA is given. The sample includes around 450,000 distinct CDR3 sequences. The sequenced sample consisted of blood. The genes are TRBV6-6 and TRBJ2-3. This receptor was identified in a human donor with ulcerative colitis or Crohn's disease, or a healthy co-twin of an affected twin (not recorded which). The CDR3 spells CASRWLDTQYF.